One and the same sample provided the 13 T cell receptor beta chains below, sequenced in a study of T cells in Graves' hyperthyroidism and ophthalmopathy (dated by TCRdb to 2018 to 2020). The library was generated by multiplex PCR. The instrument given in TCRdb is Illumina HiSeq 2000. TCR beta CDR3 regions were amplified from RNA transcripts. The first round of RT-PCR for the TCR CDR3 was performed with the HTBI primer set and the Qiagen OneStep RT-PCR kit. TCRdb reanalyzed the raw reads on its own, using fastp at Q25 for trimming and MiXCR for clone calling, and kept in-frame beta chains. Identical CDR3 proteins give one entry, which carries the most common genes and DNA. The sample includes about 370,000 distinct CDR3 sequences, with around 15% observed a single time. The ten largest account for approximately 19% of the sample. The sequenced material came from blood. Receptors were obtained from an older woman with Graves' ophthalmopathy.

The table lists this clonotype with many counts. This chain connects TRBV6-2 or TRBV6-3 to TRBJ1-5; TRBD1 matches 10 bases. CDR3 length: 20 amino acids. CDR1 and CDR2 from the germline V gene are MNHEY and SVGEGT. With 7 bases clipped from V and 0 bases from J, the junction kept 18 bases outside the gene matches. The CDR3 protein is CASTNRDRGRHSYSNQPQHF. Written as DNA, the CDR3 is TGTGCCAGCACCAACCGGGACAGGGGACGACACTCTTATAGCAATCAGCCCCAGCATTTT.

This clonotype has more than one count but fewer than ten. This chain joins TRBV7-9 and TRBJ1-4; 10 positions match TRBD1. The CDR3 totals 14 residues. Germline lookup yields CDR1 SEHNR and CDR2 FQNEAQ (reference sequence). The trim removed 4 bases at V and 6 bases at J, leaving 2 bases unmatched. CDR3 protein: CASSWDRGDEKLFF. Written as DNA, the CDR3 is TGTGCCAGCAGCTGGGACAGGGGTGATGAAAAACTGTTTTTT.

This clonotype occurred many times. CDR3 sequence reads: CSGGQGARETQYF. Here the CDR3 DNA reads TGCAGCGGGGGGCAGGGGGCGCGGGAGACCCAGTACTTC. The rearrangement joins TRBV29-1 to TRBJ2-5; 8 nucleotides agree with TRBD1. This CDR3 is 13 amino acids long. Germline trimming cut 7 bases from V and 5 bases from J; bases unmatched to any gene: 9. Germline V gene lookup returns CDR1 SQVTM and CDR2 ANQGSEA.

This clonotype appeared many times. The V and J genes are TRBV6-2 or TRBV6-3 and TRBJ2-3; D is possibly TRBD1 or TRBD2 (5 bases each). The CDR3 has 16 amino acids. Germline V gene sequence: CDR1 MNHEY, CDR2 SVGEGT. The V end lost 6 bases, the J end lost 2 bases, and 18 bases lay between the germline ends. This chain's CDR3 is CASRPLGERSTDTQYF. CDR3 DNA: TGTGCCAGCAGACCCCTGGGGGAGAGGTCCACAGATACGCAGTATTTT.

A note on this clonotype: A much larger clonotype is one base distant, so this may be a read error. J is TRBJ2-7 and V is TRBV28; D possibly corresponds to TRBD1 (6 bases). Trimming stripped 10 bases from V and 7 bases from J, with 17 bases between. This CDR3 has 12 amino acids. The germline V gene encodes CDR1 MDHEN and CDR2 SYDVKM. This CDR3 is CANRDGVLEQYF. CDR3 DNA: TGTGCCAACAGGGACGGGGTCTTGGAGCAGTACTTC. The full variable domain, with the rest looked up from reference TRBV28 and TRBJ2-7, is DVKVTQSSRYLVKRTGEKVFLECVQDMDHENMFWYRQDPGLGLRLIYFSYDVKMKEKGDIPEGYSVSREKKERFSLILESASTNQTSMYLCANRDGVLEQYFGPGTRLTVT.

This clonotype came up many times. V is TRBV12-3 or TRBV12-4 and J is TRBJ2-7; 8 nucleotides match TRBD2. The CDR3 has 16 amino acids. The ends lost 3 bases at V and 0 bases at J; junction bases unmatched: 7. This CDR3 is CASSFGRRGASYEQYF. The CDR3, as DNA: TGTGCCAGCAGTTTTGGTCGGCGGGGGGCCTCCTACGAGCAGTACTTC.

This clonotype was counted only a few times. The chain carries TRBV24-1 and TRBJ2-3; 7 bases are shared with TRBD2. Germline V gene sequence: CDR1 KGHDR, CDR2 SFDVKD. Unmatched junction bases numbered 5, after V lost 12 bases and J lost 0 bases. The CDR3 extends over 13 amino acids. Written as DNA, the CDR3 is TGTGCCGCCTCTAGCGGTAGCACAGATACGCAGTATTTT. Translated, it gives CAASSGSTDTQYF.

This chain connects TRBV27 to TRBJ1-1, with D unresolved. V shed 6 bases and J shed 1 base, with 15 bases lying between them. Germline V gene sequence: CDR1 MNHEY, CDR2 SMNVEV (reference sequence). CDR3 size: 15 residues. CDR3 coding DNA: TGTGCCAGCAGGCCCACGTTGAATACGAACACTGAAGCTTTCTTT. This sequence encodes CASRPTLNTNTEAFF.

This rearrangement joins TRBV7-2 to TRBJ1-5; 10 nucleotides line up with TRBD1. The CDR3 is 17 residues long. From germline, CDR1 is SGHTA and CDR2 FQGNSA. The V segment lost 2 bases and the J segment 5 bases; nucleotides outside the gene matches: 9. DNA of the CDR3: TGTGCCAGCAGCTTATGGGTGGTAGGGACAGGGGATCAGCCCCAGCATTTT. As protein: CASSLWVVGTGDQPQHF.

This clonotype was recorded many times. The chain is built from TRBV28 and TRBJ1-1; D uncertain. Trimming left V 6 bases short and J 6 bases short, with 14 bases between. There are 13 residues in the CDR3. The germline V gene has CDR1 MDHEN and CDR2 SYDVKM. The CDR3 here is CASSLLTGAEAFF. The CDR3 nucleotides are TGTGCCAGCAGCCTGCTAACGGGCGCTGAAGCTTTCTTT.

This chain joins TRBV7-2 and TRBJ2-7; TRBD1 matches at 11 bases. V trimming: 5 bases; J trimming: 6 bases; junction bases outside the gene matches: 12. The germline V gene has CDR1 SGHTA and CDR2 FQGNSA. This CDR3 comprises 16 residues. CDR3 bases: TGTGCCAGCAGCGCCGGACAGGGGGCCAGAGTAGGCGAGCAGTACTTC. It codes for CASSAGQGARVGEQYF.

This clonotype was observed many times. The J gene is TRBJ1-6, the V gene TRBV3-1, with D possibly TRBD1 on 5 matching bases. This CDR3 has 13 residues. Trimming stripped 2 bases from V and 8 bases from J, with 7 bases between. In germline, CDR1 is LGHDT, CDR2 YNNKEL (reference sequence). The CDR3 is CASSQKTDSPLHF. DNA for the CDR3: TGTGCCAGCAGCCAAAAGACAGATTCACCCCTCCACTTT.

The chain uses TRBV10-1 and TRBJ2-2, with TRBD1 identical over 12 bases. CDR1 is WNHNN and CDR2 is SYGVQD in the germline V gene (reference sequence). V was clipped by 2 bases and J by 4 bases; unmatched bases: 5. This CDR3 is 17 amino acids long. The CDR3, as DNA: TGCGCCAGCAGTGAGGGGACAGGGGGCGGAGGCACCGGGGAGCTGTTTTTT. Translating gives CASSEGTGGGGTGELFF.